These 9 T cell receptor beta chains came from one sample sequenced in a study of neurological immune-mediated disorders. MiXCR was run by TCRdb on the 5' RACE reads, yielding one entry per CDR3 protein. The table records around 70,000 distinct CDR3 sequences, 4.5% to 6% of them present only once. The sequencing sample was made of PBMCs. These receptors originate from a woman aged 70-85 years with multiple sclerosis.

Many counts were recorded for this clonotype. The V gene is TRBV2, the J gene TRBJ2-1; D is unclear. CDR3 length equals 14 residues. V lost 4 bases, J lost 7 bases, and 14 bases lay in between. Germline loops: CDR1 SNHLY, CDR2 FYNNEI. This CDR3 reads CASSVPLSLNEQFF. CDR3 DNA: TGTGCCAGCAGTGTACCTCTTTCGTTGAATGAGCAGTTCTTC. Full variable domain (outside the CDR3, taken from reference TRBV2 and TRBJ2-1): EPEVTQTPSHQVTQMGQEVILRCVPISNHLYFYWYRQILGQKVEFLVSFYNNEISEKSEIFDDQFSVERPDGSNFTLKIRSTKLEDSAMYFCASSVPLSLNEQFFGPGTRLTVL.

This clonotype was recorded at least ten times. DNA of the CDR3: TGTGCCAGCAGCCAAGATGGGGATAGCGGGAGCCGAGAGCAGTTCTTC. Protein sequence: CASSQDGDSGSREQFF. This rearrangement joins TRBV3-1 to TRBJ2-1; 9 bases match TRBD2. With 0 bases clipped from V and 10 bases from J, the junction kept 10 bases outside the gene matches. CDR1 is LGHDT and CDR2 is YNNKEL in the germline V gene (reference sequence). The CDR3 has 16 amino acids.

Only a few counts were recorded for this clonotype. Given a much more abundant clone one base away, this may be a read error. The genes are TRBV20-1 and TRBJ2-7; the match to TRBD1 covers 10 bases. J lost 4 bases, V lost 7 bases, and 7 bases had no gene match. Germline V gene lookup returns CDR1 DFQATT and CDR2 SNEGSKA (reference sequence). The CDR3 contains 13 residues. The CDR3 DNA follows: TGCAGTGTCTACCGGGACAGGGGTTACGAGCAGTACTTC. Its translation is CSVYRDRGYEQYF.

V gene TRBV5-1 combines with J gene TRBJ2-7, with 8 bases that match TRBD2. In germline, CDR1 is SGHRS, CDR2 YFSETQ. CDR3 length: 17 residues. The V gene end was trimmed by 4 bases and the J gene end by 3 bases; junction bases not matched to a gene: 15. The CDR3 reads CASSPGRWSGRVYEQYF. For the CDR3, the DNA is TGCGCCAGCAGCCCCGGGCGGTGGAGCGGGAGAGTCTACGAGCAGTACTTC.

This clonotype was observed at least ten times. This sequence joins TRBV18 and TRBJ2-3, with 12 positions matching TRBD2. This CDR3 has 16 amino acids. V lost 4 bases to trimming and J lost 6 bases; unmatched junction nucleotides: 8. Germline CDR1 KGHSH, CDR2 LQKENI. DNA for the CDR3: TGTGCCAGCTCACGCGGACTAGCGGGAAGTCCGGATACGCAGTATTTT. This translates into CASSRGLAGSPDTQYF. The whole variable domain, remainder taken from reference TRBV18 and TRBJ2-3, is NAGVMQNPRHLVRRRGQEARLRCSPMKGHSHVYWYRQLPEEGLKFMVYLQKENIIDESGMPKERFSAEFPKEGPSILRIQQVVRGDSAAYFCASSRGLAGSPDTQYFGPGTRLTVL.

In this sample, this clonotype turned up many times. This chain uses TRBV5-1 with TRBJ2-7, with a weak D call TRBD1 (6 bases). Germline lookup yields CDR1 SGHRS and CDR2 YFSETQ. V lost 3 bases, J lost 1 base, and 11 bases lay in between. This CDR3 has 14 residues. The CDR3 reads CASSYGQPSYEQYF. The CDR3, as DNA: TGCGCCAGCAGCTATGGACAGCCTTCCTACGAGCAGTACTTC. Using reference TRBV5-1 and TRBJ2-7 for the parts outside the CDR3, the full variable domain is KAGVTQTPRYLIKTRGQQVTLSCSPISGHRSVSWYQQTPGQGLQFLFEYFSETQRNKGNFPGRFSGRQFSNSRSEMNVSTLELGDSALYLCASSYGQPSYEQYFGPGTRLTVT.

This clonotype was observed many times. The CDR3 reads CASSLRRAATDTQYF. CDR3 coding DNA: TGCGCCAGCAGCCTCCGCCGGGCTGCAACAGATACGCAGTATTTT. The chain recombines TRBV4-3 with TRBJ2-3, with D hard to call. CDR1 and CDR2 (germline): LGHNA, YSLEER. The CDR3 covers 15 residues. The germline V and J ends were trimmed by 4 bases and 3 bases, with 14 bases remaining between them.

In its sample, this clonotype was seen a few times. The chain uses TRBV6-2 or TRBV6-3 and TRBJ2-2; D possibly matches TRBD1 or TRBD2 (5 bases each). V was shortened by 6 bases and J by 1 base, with 12 bases between the two germline ends. Germline lookup yields CDR1 MNHEY and CDR2 SVGEGT. This CDR3 region has 15 residues. The CDR3 region is CASRPGRRNTGELFF. In nucleotides, the CDR3 is TGTGCCAGCAGACCGGGACGAAGGAACACCGGGGAGCTGTTTTTT.

The sample holds many counts of this clonotype. The V gene is TRBV20-1, the J gene TRBJ1-1, with D hard to call. Trimming left V 2 bases short and J 3 bases short, with 4 bases between. The CDR3 runs to 11 residues. In germline, CDR1 is DFQATT, CDR2 SNEGSKA (reference sequence). Here the CDR3 DNA reads TGCAGTGCTAGAACCCACACTGAAGCTTTCTTT. This gives the protein CSARTHTEAFF.